Below are 14 T cell receptor beta chains sequenced from a single sample in a study of identical twins (dated by TCRdb to the mid-2010s). Library generation was performed with 5' RACE. Sequencing instrument: Illumina HiSeq 2000. In-frame beta chains were kept once TCRdb had trimmed the public reads at Q25 with fastp and called clones with MiXCR. Each entry merges the rows of one CDR3 protein and shows their most common DNA and genes. The sample records approximately 210,000 distinct CDR3 sequences, over 5% of which are singletons. The top ten clones comprise approximately 15% of the sample. These sequences were also reported in another study, on T cells expressing NK-cell markers.

The sequenced sample consisted of CD8+ T cells sorted from blood. These receptors were collected from a woman between 18 and 29 years old in good health.

The sample holds a few counts of this clonotype. The chain uses TRBV6-2 or TRBV6-3 and TRBJ2-7; TRBD2 might be the D (5 bases). The CDR3 spans 15 residues. CDR1 MNHEY and CDR2 SVGEGT come from the germline V gene. The ends were cut back, 2 bases at V and 7 bases at J, with 18 bases in the middle. The CDR3 region has the DNA TGTGCCAGCAGTTACGGCGGCAGGACCGGGGATGAGCAGTACTTC. This encodes CASSYGGRTGDEQYF.

This clonotype was recorded many times. The chain links TRBV12-3 or TRBV12-4 to TRBJ2-1, with D perhaps matching TRBD2 (5 bases). The CDR3 spans 13 residues. V lost 8 bases and J 5 bases, leaving 13 bases between the germline ends. CDR3 in amino acids: CASGWGVDNEQFF. The CDR3, as DNA: TGTGCCAGCGGTTGGGGAGTGGACAATGAGCAGTTCTTC.

This clonotype was picked up a small number of times. The chain is built from TRBV20-1 and TRBJ2-1, with D unclear. Trimming shortened V by 3 bases and J by 6 bases, and 6 bases separated the two germline ends. The CDR3 is 11 residues long. The germline V gene has CDR1 DFQATT and CDR2 SNEGSKA (reference sequence). The CDR3 bases are TGCAGTGCTAGCTCGGGCAATGAGCAGTTCTTC. It is translated as CSASSGNEQFF.

In DNA, the CDR3 is TGCAGCGTTGATTTCGGGGAATCCCCAAATGAAAAACTGTTTTTT. It specifies CSVDFGESPNEKLFF. V and J are TRBV29-1 and TRBJ1-4, with D unclear. This CDR3 contains 15 residues. The germline gives CDR1 SQVTM, CDR2 ANQGSEA. V gave up 3 bases and J gave up 5 bases, with 16 bases separating them.

The CDR3 sequence is CASSQGPGGGNNEQFF. The CDR3 DNA is TGCGCCAGCAGCCAAGGTCCGGGGGGGGGAAACAATGAGCAGTTCTTC. The rearrangement links TRBV4-1 to TRBJ2-1, with TRBD2 identical over 8 bases. V lost 1 base to trimming and J lost 5 bases; unmatched junction nucleotides: 7. The CDR3 loop spans 16 amino acids. Looked up from germline, CDR1 is MGHRA and CDR2 is YSYEKL.

The J gene is TRBJ2-7, the V gene TRBV3-1, with D unresolved. The germline V gene encodes CDR1 LGHDT and CDR2 YNNKEL (reference sequence). V dropped 1 base and J dropped 2 bases, with 9 bases sitting between them. This CDR3 is built from 14 residues. CDR3 coding DNA: TGTGCCAGCAGCCAAGCAGTGTATCCCTACGAGCAGTACTTC. As protein: CASSQAVYPYEQYF.

This clonotype occurred a few times. J is TRBJ2-2 and V is TRBV27; 14 bases are shared with TRBD2. With 1 base clipped from V and 6 bases from J, the junction kept 19 bases outside the gene matches. Germline CDR1 reads MNHEY; CDR2 reads SMNVEV (reference sequence). There are 22 residues in the CDR3. The CDR3 loop reads CASSLYYYAPGGLAGDSGELFF. For the CDR3, the DNA is TGTGCCAGCAGTTTATACTACTACGCTCCTGGGGGACTAGCGGGGGACTCCGGGGAGCTGTTTTTT.

This clonotype has ten or more counts. This sequence joins TRBV11-2 and TRBJ2-3, with 14 bases fitting TRBD2. In germline, CDR1 is SGHAT, CDR2 FQNNGV. The length of the CDR3 is 15 residues. The J segment lost 8 bases and the V segment lost 5 bases, leaving 6 bases of the junction unmatched. The CDR3 sequence: CASSGGGTSGSTQYF. In nucleotides, the CDR3 is TGTGCCAGCAGCGGGGGGGGGACTAGCGGGAGTACGCAGTATTTT.

Many counts were recorded for this clonotype. This chain connects TRBV12-3 or TRBV12-4 to TRBJ2-7; TRBD2 agrees at 12 bases. V lost 6 bases to trimming and J lost 1 base; unmatched junction nucleotides: 1. The CDR3 contains 14 residues. CDR3 in DNA: TGTGCCAGCAGGACTAGCGGGAGATCCTACGAGCAGTACTTC. It specifies CASRTSGRSYEQYF.

This clonotype has ten or more counts. The chain links TRBV4-3 to TRBJ2-5; D is uncertain. The V end lost 4 bases, the J end lost 4 bases, and 13 bases lay between the germline ends. Germline assignment: CDR1 LGHNA and CDR2 YSLEER. The CDR3 contains 14 residues. CDR3 region: CASSLARMRETQYF. The DNA of the CDR3 is TGCGCCAGCAGCCTCGCCCGGATGAGAGAGACCCAGTACTTC.

As for this clonotype: A much bigger clone sits one base away, suggesting this may be a read error. The chain combines TRBV9 with TRBJ2-2; 9 bases fit TRBD2. The CDR3 has 13 amino acids. Germline V lookup: CDR1 SGDLS, CDR2 YYNGEE. V dropped 3 bases and J dropped 6; count of bases not matched to a gene: 0. Here the CDR3 reads CASSGLAAGELFF. The DNA of the CDR3 is TGTGCCAGCAGCGGACTAGCGGCCGGGGAGCTGTTTTTT.

This clonotype was detected a few times. The CDR3: CAWGSGGTEAFF. CDR3 coding DNA: TGTGCCTGGGGTTCAGGGGGAACTGAAGCTTTCTTT. The chain recombines TRBV30 with TRBJ1-1; 7 bases align to TRBD1. Germline V gives CDR1 GTSNPN, CDR2 SVGIG (reference sequence). The CDR3 length is 12 residues. V gave up 5 bases and J gave up 5 bases; unmatched junction bases: 5.

This clonotype was seen a handful of times. V is TRBV7-9 and J is TRBJ2-3, with D maybe TRBD2 (6 bases). Germline CDR1 is SEHNR and CDR2 is FQNEAQ (reference sequence). The CDR3 spans 15 residues. V was shortened by 10 bases and J by 9 bases, with 26 bases between the two germline ends. CDR3 loop: CATHYSPGALDTQYF. The CDR3 nucleotides are TGTGCCACCCATTACAGCCCGGGAGCCTTGGACACGCAGTATTTT.

This clonotype showed up just a few times. This sequence joins TRBV19 and TRBJ2-7, with 7 positions matching TRBD1. The CDR3 spans 14 residues. CDR1 LNHDA and CDR2 SQIVND come from the germline V gene (reference sequence). The J segment lost 2 bases and the V segment lost 8 bases, leaving 9 bases of the junction unmatched. CDR3 DNA sequence: TGTGCCAGTTCACCGGGACAGCTTGCCTACGAGCAGTACTTC. The encoded protein is CASSPGQLAYEQYF.